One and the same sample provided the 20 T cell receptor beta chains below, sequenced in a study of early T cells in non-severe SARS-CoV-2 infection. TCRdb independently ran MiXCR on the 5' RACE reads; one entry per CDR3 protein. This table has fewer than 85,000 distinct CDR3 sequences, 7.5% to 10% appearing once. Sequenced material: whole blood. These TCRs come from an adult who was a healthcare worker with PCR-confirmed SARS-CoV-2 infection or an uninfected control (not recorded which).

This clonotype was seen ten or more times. The CDR3 loop is CASSLLHEQFF. The CDR3 region has the DNA TGTGCCAGCAGCTTATTACATGAGCAGTTCTTC. The V call is TRBV7-2, the J call TRBJ2-1; D not resolved. The CDR3 totals 11 residues. Germline V gives CDR1 SGHTA, CDR2 FQGNSA. Trimming took 2 bases from V and 8 from J, leaving 4 bases between them.

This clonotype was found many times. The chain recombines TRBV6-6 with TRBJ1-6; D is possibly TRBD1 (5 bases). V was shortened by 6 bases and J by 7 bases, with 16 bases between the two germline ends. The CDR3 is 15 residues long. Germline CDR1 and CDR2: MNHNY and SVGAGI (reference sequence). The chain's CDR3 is CASSADPKGNSPLHF. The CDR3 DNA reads TGTGCCAGCAGCGCTGACCCTAAGGGGAATTCACCCCTCCACTTT.

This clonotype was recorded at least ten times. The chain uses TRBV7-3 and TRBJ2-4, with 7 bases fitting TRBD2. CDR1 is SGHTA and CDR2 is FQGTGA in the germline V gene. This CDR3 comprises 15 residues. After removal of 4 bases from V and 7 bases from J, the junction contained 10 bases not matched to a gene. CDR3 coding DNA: TGTGCCAGCAGCTCCACACCCGGGACTATCAACATTCAGTACTTC. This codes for CASSSTPGTINIQYF.

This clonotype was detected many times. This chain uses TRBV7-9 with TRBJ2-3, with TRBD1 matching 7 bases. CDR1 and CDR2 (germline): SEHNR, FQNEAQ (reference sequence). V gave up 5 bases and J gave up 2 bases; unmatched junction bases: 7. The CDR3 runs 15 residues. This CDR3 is CASSPGQRFTDTQYF. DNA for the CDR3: TGTGCCAGCAGCCCGGGACAGAGATTCACAGATACGCAGTATTTT.

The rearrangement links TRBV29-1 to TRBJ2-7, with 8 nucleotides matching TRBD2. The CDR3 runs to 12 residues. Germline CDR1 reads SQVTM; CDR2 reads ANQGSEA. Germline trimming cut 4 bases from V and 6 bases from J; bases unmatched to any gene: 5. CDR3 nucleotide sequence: TGCAGCGTTGTACTAGCGGTGGGCGAGCAGTACTTC. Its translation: CSVVLAVGEQYF.

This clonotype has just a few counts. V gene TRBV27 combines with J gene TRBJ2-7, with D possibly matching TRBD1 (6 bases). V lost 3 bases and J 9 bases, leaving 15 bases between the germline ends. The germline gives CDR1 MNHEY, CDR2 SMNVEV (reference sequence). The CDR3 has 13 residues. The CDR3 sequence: CASSFTGQGTQYF. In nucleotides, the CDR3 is TGTGCCAGCAGTTTTACAGGGCAGGGTACGCAGTACTTC.

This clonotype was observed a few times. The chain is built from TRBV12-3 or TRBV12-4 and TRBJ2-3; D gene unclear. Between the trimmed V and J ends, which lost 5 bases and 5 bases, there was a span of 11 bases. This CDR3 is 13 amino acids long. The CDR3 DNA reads TGTGCCAGCAGTCCGTACCTCCGAGATACGCAGTATTTT. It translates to CASSPYLRDTQYF.

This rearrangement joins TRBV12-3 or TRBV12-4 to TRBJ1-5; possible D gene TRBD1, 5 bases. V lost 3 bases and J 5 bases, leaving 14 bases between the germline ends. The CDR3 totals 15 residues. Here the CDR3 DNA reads TGTGCCAGCAGTTTCCGGACCCAAGGGGATCAGCCCCAGCATTTT. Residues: CASSFRTQGDQPQHF.

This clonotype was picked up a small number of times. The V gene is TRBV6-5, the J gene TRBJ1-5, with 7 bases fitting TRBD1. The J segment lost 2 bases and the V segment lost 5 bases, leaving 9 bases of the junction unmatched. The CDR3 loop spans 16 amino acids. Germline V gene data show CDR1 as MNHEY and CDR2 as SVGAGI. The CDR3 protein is CASSRDRAGRNQPQHF. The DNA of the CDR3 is TGTGCCAGCAGTCGCGACAGGGCAGGGCGCAATCAGCCCCAGCATTTT.

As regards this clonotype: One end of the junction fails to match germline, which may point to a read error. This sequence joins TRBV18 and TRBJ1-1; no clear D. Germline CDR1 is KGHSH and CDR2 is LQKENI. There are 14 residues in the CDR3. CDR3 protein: CASSPFIENTEAFF. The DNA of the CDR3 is TGTGCCAGCTCACCATTCATAGAGAACACTGAAGCTTTTTTT.

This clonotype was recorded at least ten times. CDR3 DNA: TGTGCCAGCAGTGAACTAGGGGGCAATCAGCCCCAGCATTTT. Its translation: CASSELGGNQPQHF. The V call is TRBV6-1, the J call TRBJ1-5, with D possibly being TRBD1 (5 bases). The ends were cut back, 2 bases at V and 2 bases at J, with 7 bases in the middle. This CDR3 is 14 amino acids long. Germline-derived CDR1 and CDR2 are MNHNS and SASEGT.

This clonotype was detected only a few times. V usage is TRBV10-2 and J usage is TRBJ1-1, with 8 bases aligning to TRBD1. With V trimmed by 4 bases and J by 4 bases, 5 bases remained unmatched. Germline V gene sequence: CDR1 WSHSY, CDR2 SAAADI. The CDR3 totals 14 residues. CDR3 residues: CASSVRQGSTEAFF. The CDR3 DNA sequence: TGCGCCAGCAGTGTTAGACAGGGGAGCACTGAAGCTTTCTTT.

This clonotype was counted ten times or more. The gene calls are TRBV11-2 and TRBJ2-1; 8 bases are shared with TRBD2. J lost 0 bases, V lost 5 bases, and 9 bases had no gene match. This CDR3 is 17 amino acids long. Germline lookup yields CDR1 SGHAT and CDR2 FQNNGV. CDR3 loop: CASSPQTSASSYNEQFF. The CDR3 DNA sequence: TGTGCCAGCAGCCCGCAGACTAGCGCGAGCTCCTACAATGAGCAGTTCTTC.

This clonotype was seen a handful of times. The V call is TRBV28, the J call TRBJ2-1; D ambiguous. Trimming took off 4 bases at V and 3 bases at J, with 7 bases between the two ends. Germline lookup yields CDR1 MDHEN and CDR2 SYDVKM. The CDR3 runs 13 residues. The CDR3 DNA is TGTGCCAGCAGTTCGAACAACTACAATGAGCAGTTCTTC. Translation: CASSSNNYNEQFF.

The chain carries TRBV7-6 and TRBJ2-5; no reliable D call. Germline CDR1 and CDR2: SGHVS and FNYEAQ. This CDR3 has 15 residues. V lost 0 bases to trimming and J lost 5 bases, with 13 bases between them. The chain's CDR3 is CASSLAVGRRETQYF. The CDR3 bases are TGTGCCAGCAGCTTAGCGGTCGGGCGCAGGGAGACCCAGTACTTC.

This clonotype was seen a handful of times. In DNA, the CDR3 is TGTGCCAGCAGAATTGCAGGGGCTGAAGCTTTCTTT. Translation: CASRIAGAEAFF. The J gene is TRBJ1-1, the V gene TRBV28; D possibly corresponds to TRBD1 (6 bases). Per the germline V gene, CDR1 is MDHEN and CDR2 is SYDVKM. V was cut by 6 bases and J by 6 bases, with 11 bases left in between. This CDR3 contains 12 residues.

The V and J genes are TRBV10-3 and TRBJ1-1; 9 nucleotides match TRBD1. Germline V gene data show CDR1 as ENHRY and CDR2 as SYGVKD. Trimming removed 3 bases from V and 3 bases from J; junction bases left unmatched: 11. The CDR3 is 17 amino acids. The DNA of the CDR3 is TGTGCCATCAGTGACGCTCGGGACAGGGTGACTGACACTGAAGCTTTCTTT. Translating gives CAISDARDRVTDTEAFF.

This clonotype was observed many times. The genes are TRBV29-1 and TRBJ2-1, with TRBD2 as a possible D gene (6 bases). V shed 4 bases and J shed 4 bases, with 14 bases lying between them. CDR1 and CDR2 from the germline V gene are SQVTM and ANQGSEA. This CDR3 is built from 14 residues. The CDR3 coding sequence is TGCAGCGTTGTTAGGGCGGGAAATTACAATGAGCAGTTCTTC. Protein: CSVVRAGNYNEQFF.

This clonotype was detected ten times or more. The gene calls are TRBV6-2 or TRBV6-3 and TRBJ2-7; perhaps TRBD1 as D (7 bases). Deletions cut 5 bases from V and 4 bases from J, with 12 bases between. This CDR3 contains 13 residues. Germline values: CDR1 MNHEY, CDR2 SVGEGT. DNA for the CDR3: TGTGCCAGCAGTCAGACAGGGACTTACGAGCAGTACTTC. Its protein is CASSQTGTYEQYF.

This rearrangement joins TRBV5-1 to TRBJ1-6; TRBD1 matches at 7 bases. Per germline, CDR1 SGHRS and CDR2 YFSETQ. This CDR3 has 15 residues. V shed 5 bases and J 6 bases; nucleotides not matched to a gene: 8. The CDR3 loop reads CASRPPGQSNSPLHF. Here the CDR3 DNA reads TGCGCCAGCAGGCCGCCGGGACAGTCTAATTCACCCCTCCACTTT. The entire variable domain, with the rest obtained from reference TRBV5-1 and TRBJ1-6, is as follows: KAGVTQTPRYLIKTRGQQVTLSCSPISGHRSVSWYQQTPGQGLQFLFEYFSETQRNKGNFPGRFSGRQFSNSRSEMNVSTLELGDSALYLCASRPPGQSNSPLHFGNGTRLTVT.